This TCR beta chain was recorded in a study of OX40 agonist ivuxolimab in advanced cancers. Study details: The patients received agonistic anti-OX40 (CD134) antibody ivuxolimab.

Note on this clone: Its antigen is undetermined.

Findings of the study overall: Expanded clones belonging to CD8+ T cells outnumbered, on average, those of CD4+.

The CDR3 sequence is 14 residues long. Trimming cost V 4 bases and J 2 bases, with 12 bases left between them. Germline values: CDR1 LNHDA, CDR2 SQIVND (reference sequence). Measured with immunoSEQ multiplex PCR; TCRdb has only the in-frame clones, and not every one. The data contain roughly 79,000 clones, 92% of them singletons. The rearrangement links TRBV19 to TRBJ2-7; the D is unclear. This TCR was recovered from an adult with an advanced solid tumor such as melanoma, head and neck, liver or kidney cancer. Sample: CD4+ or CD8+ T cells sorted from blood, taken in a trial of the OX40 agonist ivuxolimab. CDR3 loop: CASSSVASTYEQYF. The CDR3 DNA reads TGTGCCAGTAGTAGCGTGGCCAGTACCTACGAGCAGTACTTC.